A selection of T cell receptor beta chains follows, all from one sample in a study of T cell responses to AZD1222 COVID-19 vaccine. Some clones are missing from TCRdb's copy, which holds only in-frame ones; the method was immunoSEQ multiplex PCR. The table has 100,000 to 150,000 clones, around 92% seen once. Sequencing was performed on peripheral blood, taken on day 0 of AZD1222 vaccination. The receptors shown here come from an adult in good health. Both conserved end residues are part of each CDR3. A D gene is named only where the DNA matches it firmly. Rows give clone size only sometimes, using once, few, many, or a class for an expanded clone.

V gene	CDR3 length	clone size	J gene	D gene	CDR3 protein	CDR3 DNA
TRBV19	12	NA	TRBJ1-1	TRBD1	CASLQGATEAFF	TGTGCCAGCCTACAGGGGGCCACTGAAGCTTTCTTT
TRBV9	15	NA	TRBJ2-1	TRBD2	CASSPPAGGGNEQFF	TGTGCCAGCAGCCCACCCGCGGGAGGAGGCAATGAGCAGTTCTTC
TRBV5-5	15	NA	TRBJ1-1	TRBD1	CASSFRGTANTEAFF	TGTGCCAGCAGCTTTAGGGGGACAGCGAACACTGAAGCTTTCTTT
TRBV5-1	14	NA	TRBJ2-3	TRBD2	CASSSVAGTDTQYF	TGCGCCAGCAGCTCCGTAGCGGGAACAGATACGCAGTATTTT
TRBV6-5	15	NA	TRBJ2-7	TRBD2	CASSSGASGSYEQYF	TGTGCCAGCTCAAGCGGGGCTAGCGGGTCCTACGAGCAGTACTTC
TRBV19	15	once	TRBJ2-1	NA	CASSVEISPYNEQFF	TGTGCCAGTAGTGTGGAAATCAGCCCCTACAATGAGCAGTTCTTC
TRBV2	13	NA	TRBJ2-5	TRBD2	CARGLAGAETQYF	TGTGCCAGGGGACTAGCGGGAGCTGAGACCCAGTACTTC
TRBV29-1	14	NA	TRBJ1-2	TRBD1	CSVGGNRGPYGYTF	TGCAGCGTTGGGGGTAACAGGGGCCCTTACGGCTACACCTTC
TRBV7-6	18	NA	TRBJ1-1	NA	CASSPLLVTGGRGTEAFF	TGTGCCAGCAGCCCGTTACTGGTAACCGGAGGGCGAGGTACTGAAGCTTTCTTT
TRBV25-1	16	NA	TRBJ2-5	NA	CASSEPTGGEGETQYF	TGTGCCAGCAGTGAGCCCACCGGGGGCGAGGGAGAGACCCAGTACTTC
TRBV5-6	15	once	TRBJ1-3	NA	CASSLLSYSGNTIYF	TGTGCCAGCAGCTTACTTAGCTACTCTGGAAACACCATATATTTT
TRBV9	15	NA	TRBJ2-7	TRBD2	CASSVGDYLRDEQYF	TGTGCCAGCAGCGTAGGGGACTACCTTAGAGACGAGCAGTACTTC
TRBV9	15	NA	TRBJ2-2	NA	CASRVSVSNTGELFF	TGTGCCAGCAGGGTTAGCGTTTCGAACACCGGGGAGCTGTTTTTT
TRBV9	14	once	TRBJ2-5	TRBD1	CASSYQQGQETQYF	TGTGCCAGCAGCTACCAACAGGGGCAAGAGACCCAGTACTTC
TRBV2	15	NA	TRBJ2-3	NA	CASSEGESYTDTQYF	TGTGCCAGCAGTGAGGGGGAGAGTTACACAGATACGCAGTATTTT
TRBV6-6	12	NA	TRBJ2-7	NA	CASSYGTTEQYF	TGTGCCAGCAGTTACGGGACGACAGAGCAGTACTTC
TRBV5-1	14	NA	TRBJ2-2	NA	CASSRVSGTGELFF	TGCGCCAGCAGCAGAGTTTCCGGGACCGGGGAGCTGTTTTTT
TRBV11-2	14	NA	TRBJ2-3	NA	CASSLEQSTDTQYF	TGTGCCAGCAGCTTAGAGCAGAGCACAGATACGCAGTATTTT
TRBV27	17	NA	TRBJ1-2	TRBD1	CASSLTRGQGLGYGYTF	TGTGCCAGCAGTTTGACCCGGGGACAGGGCTTAGGCTATGGCTACACCTTC
TRBV9	16	NA	TRBJ1-2	TRBD1	CASSVDRTGTGDGYTF	TGTGCCAGCAGCGTAGATAGGACCGGGACAGGGGATGGCTACACCTTC
TRBV2	16	NA	TRBJ2-5	TRBD2	CASRRLAGGSGETQYF	TGTGCCAGCAGAAGACTAGCGGGAGGGTCGGGGGAGACCCAGTACTTC
TRBV28	14	NA	TRBJ1-2	NA	CASSPAGTSRGYTF	TGTGCCAGCAGTCCCGCCGGGACATCGAGGGGCTACACCTTC
TRBV30	12	once	TRBJ1-2	TRBD1	CAWSATGSGYTF	TGTGCCTGGAGCGCGACAGGGAGCGGCTACACCTTC
TRBV5-1	14	once	TRBJ1-1	TRBD1	CASSPGTGGTEAFF	TGCGCCAGCAGCCCGGGGACAGGGGGCACTGAAGCTTTCTTT
TRBV7-9	12	NA	TRBJ1-1	NA	CASSFGRTEAFF	TGTGCCAGCAGCTTCGGACGCACTGAAGCTTTCTTT
TRBV13	20	NA	TRBJ1-3	NA	CASSLGRWTTRVPLGNTIYF	TGTGCCAGCAGCTTAGGCCGGTGGACCACTAGGGTCCCGTTAGGAAACACCATATATTTT
TRBV27	15	NA	TRBJ1-2	TRBD1	CASSLSRTGGVGYTF	TGTGCCAGCAGTTTATCGAGGACAGGGGGCGTAGGCTACACCTTC
TRBV6-6	11	NA	TRBJ1-1	NA	CAGTRGTEAFF	TGTGCCGGAACCAGGGGTACTGAAGCTTTCTTT
TRBV6-6	10	NA	TRBJ2-1	NA	CASAGNEQFF	TGTGCCAGCGCTGGGAATGAGCAGTTCTTC
TRBV10-1	15	once	TRBJ1-4	NA	CASSEGTSYNEKLFF	TGCGCCAGCAGTGAGGGGACATCGTATAATGAAAAACTGTTTTTT
TRBV7-8	16	NA	TRBJ1-2	TRBD1	CASSEPGQGLAYGYTF	TGTGCCAGCAGCGAACCGGGACAGGGGCTCGCCTATGGCTACACCTTC
TRBV27	13	NA	TRBJ2-7	NA	CASSFGAKYEQYF	TGTGCCAGCAGTTTCGGGGCGAAGTACGAGCAGTACTTC
TRBV11-3	13	NA	TRBJ2-2	TRBD1	CASSADRAGELFF	TGTGCCAGCAGCGCCGACAGGGCCGGGGAGCTGTTTTTT
TRBV6-5	14	NA	TRBJ2-7	NA	CASSYDGEAYEQYF	TGTGCCAGCAGTTACGACGGGGAAGCCTACGAGCAGTACTTC
TRBV7-6	16	NA	TRBJ2-2	TRBD1	CASSSSGQGAPGELFF	TGTGCCAGCAGCTCCTCGGGACAGGGGGCGCCCGGGGAGCTGTTTTTT
TRBV5-4	14	NA	TRBJ1-2	NA	CASSFEGGGFGYTF	TGTGCCAGCAGCTTCGAGGGCGGAGGTTTCGGCTACACCTTC
TRBV4-3	15	NA	TRBJ2-5	NA	CASSQDRSSQETQYF	TGCGCCAGCAGCCAAGATAGGTCCAGCCAGGAGACCCAGTACTTC
TRBV7-2	14	NA	TRBJ1-1	NA	CASRNNRGTGEAFF	TGTGCCAGCAGAAATAATCGGGGCACGGGTGAAGCTTTCTTT
TRBV28	14	NA	TRBJ1-6	NA	CASTLSSYNSPLHF	TGTGCCAGCACCTTGAGCTCCTATAATTCACCCCTCCACTTT
TRBV18	11	NA	TRBJ2-2	NA	CASSPSRELFF	TGTGCCAGCTCACCCTCCCGGGAGCTGTTTTTT